This is a list of T cell receptor beta chains from one sample in a study of blood T cell repertoires in COVID-19. Profiling relied on immunoSEQ multiplex PCR, and the TCRdb table lists in-frame clones only, not all of them. Of around 260,000 clones listed, 70% to 90% are singletons. The sequenced material came from peripheral blood. The receptors come from a woman in her 30s with active or convalescent COVID-19. Both conserved end residues are part of each CDR3. The D gene is left open where the match is weak. Size is stated for part of the rows, as once, few or many counts, or as a class when the clone is expanded.

CDR3,DNA,J,D,V,size
CASSQQGNEGGYTF,TGTGCCAGCAGCCAACAGGGGAATGAGGGTGGCTACACCTTC,TRBJ1-2,TRBD1,TRBV7-9,-
CSASPGAGSNTEAFF,TGCAGTGCCAGTCCGGGCGCGGGATCGAACACTGAAGCTTTCTTT,TRBJ1-1,-,TRBV20-1,-
CASSSSGTGGREAFF,TGTGCCAGCAGCTCATCCGGGACAGGGGGTCGTGAAGCTTTCTTT,TRBJ1-1,TRBD1,TRBV5-4,-
CAWSGTGVEKLFF,TGTGCCTGGAGTGGGACAGGGGTTGAAAAACTGTTTTTT,TRBJ1-4,TRBD1,TRBV30,-
CASRVHGAPAQQYF,TGTGCCAGCCGAGTACATGGGGCCCCCGCACAGCAGTACTTC,TRBJ2-7,-,TRBV27,-
CASSYRLTEAFF,TGTGCCAGCAGTTACCGACTTACTGAAGCTTTCTTT,TRBJ1-1,-,TRBV6-6,-
CASSQRTGTGVSSLHF,TGCGCCAGCAGCCAACGGACCGGGACAGGGGTCTCTTCCCTCCACTTT,TRBJ1-6,TRBD1,TRBV4-3,-
CASSLEYRKDYEQYF,TGCGCCAGCAGCTTGGAGTACAGAAAAGACTACGAGCAGTACTTC,TRBJ2-7,-,TRBV5-1,-
CAWAGSGGNEQFF,TGTGCCTGGGCCGGATCTGGAGGCAATGAGCAGTTCTTC,TRBJ2-1,-,TRBV30,-
CAISAQLALSTPDTQYF,TGTGCCATCAGCGCCCAACTAGCACTGAGTACTCCAGATACGCAGTATTTT,TRBJ2-3,-,TRBV10-3,once
CASSLNRGNEQFF,TGTGCCAGCAGCTTAAATAGGGGCAATGAGCAGTTCTTC,TRBJ2-1,-,TRBV7-2,-
CASSQGQGKGFGSGNTIYF,TGTGCCAGCTCACAAGGACAGGGTAAAGGTTTCGGCTCTGGAAACACCATATATTTT,TRBJ1-3,TRBD1,TRBV18,many
CASSPTVEFTEAFF,TGTGCCAGCAGCCCCACCGTGGAGTTTACTGAAGCTTTCTTT,TRBJ1-1,-,TRBV7-2,-
CASSTGAKVATDTQYF,TGTGCCAGCAGCACCGGAGCAAAGGTTGCTACCGATACGCAGTATTTT,TRBJ2-3,-,TRBV5-5,-
CSGQMNTEAFF,TGCAGTGGGCAGATGAACACTGAAGCTTTCTTT,TRBJ1-1,-,TRBV20-1,-
CASSAWTSGAETQYF,TGTGCCAGCAGCGCATGGACTAGCGGGGCAGAGACCCAGTACTTC,TRBJ2-5,TRBD2,TRBV6-5,-
CASSPDRFTYEQYF,TGTGCCAGCAGCCCGGACAGGTTTACCTACGAGCAGTACTTC,TRBJ2-7,TRBD1,TRBV7-2,-
CASSPTGTGNNYGYTF,TGTGCCAGCAGCCCGACCGGGACAGGGAATAACTATGGCTACACCTTC,TRBJ1-2,TRBD1,TRBV5-8,-
CSVGQGAAGQYF,TGCAGCGTTGGGCAGGGGGCGGCGGGGCAGTACTTC,TRBJ2-7,TRBD1,TRBV29-1,once
CASSNRGTDGYTF,TGTGCCAGTAGTAATCGGGGAACGGATGGCTACACCTTC,TRBJ1-2,-,TRBV19,-
CASSRTASTEAFF,TGCGCCAGCAGCCGGACAGCCTCGACTGAAGCTTTCTTT,TRBJ1-1,-,TRBV10-1,-
CASRPPGLGYGEQFF,TGTGCCAGCAGACCCCCGGGACTTGGGTACGGTGAGCAGTTCTTC,TRBJ2-1,-,TRBV27,-
CASSQVLGRGPVDEQFF,TGCGCCAGCAGCCAAGTCCTCGGGCGGGGGCCCGTGGATGAGCAGTTCTTC,TRBJ2-1,-,TRBV4-1,-
CASSVDSSSGNTIYF,TGTGCCAGCAGCGTCGACAGTTCCTCTGGAAACACCATATATTTT,TRBJ1-3,-,TRBV9,-
CASSPFGTGAKTASGGYTDTQYF,TGTGCCAGCTCACCCTTCGGGACAGGTGCTAAGACCGCTAGCGGGGGTTACACAGATACGCAGTATTTT,TRBJ2-3,TRBD2,TRBV18,-
CSASFILWGHTEAFF,TGCAGTGCTAGTTTTATTTTGTGGGGGCACACTGAAGCTTTCTTT,TRBJ1-1,-,TRBV20-1,-
CASKGTGASNQPQHF,TGTGCCAGCAAGGGAACAGGGGCGAGCAATCAGCCCCAGCATTTT,TRBJ1-5,TRBD1,TRBV3-1/TRBV3-2,-
CASSLVGGTQYF,TGCGCCAGCAGCTTGGTGGGGGGGACCCAGTACTTC,TRBJ2-5,-,TRBV5-1,-
CASSSTGVGEKLFF,TGTGCCAGCAGCTCTACAGGGGTGGGTGAAAAACTGTTTTTT,TRBJ1-4,TRBD1,TRBV3-1/TRBV3-2,-
CASSFGTGGDTQYF,TGCGCCAGCAGCTTTGGGACCGGGGGAGATACGCAGTATTTT,TRBJ2-3,-,TRBV5-1,-
CATRAGMAYGYTF,TGTGCCACCCGAGCAGGGATGGCCTATGGCTACACCTTC,TRBJ1-2,-,TRBV6-5,-